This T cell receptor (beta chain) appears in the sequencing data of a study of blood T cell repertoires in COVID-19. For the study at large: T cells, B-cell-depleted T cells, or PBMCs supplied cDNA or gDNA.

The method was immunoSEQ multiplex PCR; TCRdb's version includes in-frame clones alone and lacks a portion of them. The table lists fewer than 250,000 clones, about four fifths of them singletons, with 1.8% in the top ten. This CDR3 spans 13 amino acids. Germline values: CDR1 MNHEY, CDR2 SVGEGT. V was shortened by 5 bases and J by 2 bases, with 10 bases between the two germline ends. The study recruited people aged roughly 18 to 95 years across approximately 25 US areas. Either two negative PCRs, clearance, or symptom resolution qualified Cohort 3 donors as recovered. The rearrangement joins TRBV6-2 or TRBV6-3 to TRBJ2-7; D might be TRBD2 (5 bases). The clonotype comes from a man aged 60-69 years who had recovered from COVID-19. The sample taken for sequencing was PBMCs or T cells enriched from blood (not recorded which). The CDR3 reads CASSQGLPYEQYF. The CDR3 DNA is TGTGCCAGCAGTCAAGGACTGCCCTACGAGCAGTACTTC.